This paragraph covers one T cell receptor (beta chain) sequence. Adults between roughly 18 and 90 years of age took part from approximately 24 US areas. The data are from a study of blood T cell repertoires in COVID-19. Study summary: COVID-19 samples, acute and convalescent, were from the United States, Italy and Spain.

Germline CDR1 is MGHRA and CDR2 is YSYEKL. CDR3 length: 17 amino acids. V was clipped by 2 bases and J by 3 bases; unmatched bases: 3. TCRdb keeps only in-frame clones here, not all; method: immunoSEQ multiplex PCR. The sample has approximately 390,000 clones; roughly 90% are singletons. This clonotype was obtained from a middle-aged woman with acute COVID-19. Sequences were obtained from PBMCs or T cells enriched from blood (not recorded which). The rearrangement uses TRBV4-1 and TRBJ2-5; 16 nucleotides line up with TRBD2. CDR3 loop: CASSQLGLAGGKETQYF. CDR3 coding DNA: TGCGCCAGCAGCCAACTGGGACTAGCGGGGGGGAAAGAGACCCAGTACTTC.